The next 19 T cell receptor beta chains were all read from a single sample in a study of T cell changes during pregnancy in multiple sclerosis. Assay used: immunoSEQ multiplex PCR; TCRdb lists only in-frame clones, some missing. The sample lists roughly 53,000 clones, over 85% occurring once. Sequenced material: CD8+ T cells from peripheral blood mononuclear cells, taken before pregnancy. These receptors were obtained from a female donor with multiple sclerosis, enrolled in a pregnancy study.

This clone was detected only once. The chain's CDR3 is CASSQGTGEHGYTF. The CDR3 coding sequence is TGTGCCAGCAGCCAAGGGACAGGGGAGCATGGCTACACCTTC. The chain combines TRBV4-2 with TRBJ1-2, with 9 bases matching TRBD1. V gave up 1 base and J gave up 6 bases; unmatched junction bases: 3. Germline CDR1 and CDR2: LGHNA and YNFKEQ. This CDR3 comprises 14 residues.

The genes are TRBV7-7 and TRBJ2-5; TRBD1 matches 11 bases. Germline V gives CDR1 SSHAT, CDR2 FNYEAQ (reference sequence). V trimming: 8 bases; J trimming: 1 base; junction bases outside the gene matches: 0. The CDR3 is made up of 13 amino acids. Here the CDR3 reads CASGQGAQETQYF. The CDR3 nucleotides are TGTGCCAGCGGACAGGGGGCCCAAGAGACCCAGTACTTC.

In DNA form, the CDR3 reads TGTGCCAGCAGCGATCGCCTACTTGGACAGTCCTATGGCTACACCTTC. It yields the protein CASSDRLLGQSYGYTF. The V call is TRBV9, the J call TRBJ1-2; TRBD1 might be the D (6 bases). The CDR3 contains 16 residues. Germline CDR1 SGDLS, CDR2 YYNGEE. The V end lost 3 bases, the J end lost 4 bases, and 19 bases lay between the germline ends.

This clone occurred a few times. The V and J genes are TRBV4-3 and TRBJ1-1, with D possibly matching TRBD1 (5 bases). V was cut by 0 bases and J by 6 bases, with 11 bases left in between. CDR3 size: 14 residues. Germline V gene sequence: CDR1 LGHNA, CDR2 YSLEER. CDR3 DNA sequence: TGCGCCAGCAGCCAAGATGCTCGGGGGGCTGAAGCTTTCTTT. Protein: CASSQDARGAEAFF.

The chain uses TRBV12-5 and TRBJ2-3; the match to TRBD2 covers 10 bases. The CDR3 is 17 residues long. V lost 5 bases to trimming and J lost 4 bases; unmatched junction nucleotides: 12. CDR1 and CDR2 (germline): LGHNT, FRNRAP. The CDR3 DNA follows: TGTGCTAGTGGTCAAACCCCTCTAGCGGGGGCATCAGATACGCAGTATTTT. Translated, it gives CASGQTPLAGASDTQYF.

This clone occurred a few times. The CDR3 coding sequence is TGTGCCAGCAGTGACTCCGCGGGGGCTAATGAAAAACTGTTTTTT. Translating gives CASSDSAGANEKLFF. The V call is TRBV6-4, the J call TRBJ1-4; TRBD1 might be the D (5 bases). CDR1 and CDR2 from the germline V gene are MRHNA and SNTAGT. The germline V and J ends were trimmed by 0 bases and 3 bases, with 8 bases remaining between them. The CDR3 is made up of 15 amino acids.

This rearrangement joins TRBV11-2 to TRBJ2-3, with D possibly matching TRBD2 (6 bases). Germline CDR1 is SGHAT and CDR2 is FQNNGV. The CDR3 is made up of 15 amino acids. Trimming left V 0 bases short and J 2 bases short, with 9 bases between. CDR3 sequence: CASSLERGLTDTQYF. CDR3 coding DNA: TGTGCCAGCAGCTTAGAGCGGGGTCTCACAGATACGCAGTATTTT.

V usage is TRBV14 and J usage is TRBJ2-3, with 8 bases lining up with TRBD2. The CDR3 covers 14 residues. Germline CDR1 is SGHDN and CDR2 is FVKESK. The V and J ends lost 3 bases and 6 bases, in that order; junction bases with no gene match: 5. Here the CDR3 DNA reads TGTGCCAGCAGCCACCGGGGCGGGGGGGATACGCAGTATTTT. It specifies CASSHRGGGDTQYF. Together with reference TRBV14 and TRBJ2-3, the CDR3 gives the full variable domain: EAGVTQFPSHSVIEKGQTVTLRCDPISGHDNLYWYRRVMGKEIKFLLHFVKESKQDESGMPNNRFLAERTGGTYSTLKVQPAELEDSGVYFCASSHRGGGDTQYFGPGTRLTVL.

The chain links TRBV7-7 to TRBJ1-2; possibly TRBD1 for D (6 bases). With 5 bases removed from V and 8 bases from J, the gap between germline ends came to 21 bases. Germline CDR1 is SSHAT and CDR2 is FNYEAQ (reference sequence). This CDR3 comprises 15 residues. The CDR3: CASSPIPRGLDGYTF. For the CDR3, the DNA is TGTGCCAGCAGCCCTATACCGCGGGGGCTAGACGGCTACACCTTC.

The V call is TRBV7-9, the J call TRBJ2-1, with TRBD1 matching over 9 bases. Trimming cost V 5 bases and J 1 base; bases outside gene matches: 6. This CDR3 is 16 amino acids long. Germline-derived CDR1 and CDR2 are SEHNR and FQNEAQ (reference sequence). The DNA for the CDR3 is TGTGCCAGCAGCCCGGGGACAGGGTCATCCTACAATGAGCAGTTCTTC. Translating gives CASSPGTGSSYNEQFF. The full variable domain, with the rest looked up from reference TRBV7-9 and TRBJ2-1, is DTGVSQNPRHKITKRGQNVTFRCDPISEHNRLYWYRQTLGQGPEFLTYFQNEAQLEKSRLLSDRFSAERPKGSFSTLEIQRTEQGDSAMYLCASSPGTGSSYNEQFFGPGTRLTVL.

J is TRBJ1-1 and V is TRBV7-9; D is ambiguous. The V end was cut by 5 bases, the J end by 5 bases, with 9 bases between. This CDR3 has 12 amino acids. The germline gives CDR1 SEHNR, CDR2 FQNEAQ (reference sequence). CDR3 DNA: TGTGCCAGCAGCCATCTCGGTACTGAAGCTTTCTTT. Its translation is CASSHLGTEAFF.

This clone was observed once. The chain recombines TRBV4-3 with TRBJ2-1, with 13 nucleotides matching TRBD2. The germline V gene encodes CDR1 LGHNA and CDR2 YSLEER. The CDR3 sequence is 15 residues long. V was pared by 4 bases and J by 7 bases, with 4 bases of the junction left unmatched. CDR3 coding DNA: TGCGCCAGCAGCCCCCGGACTAGCGGGGGAAATGAGCAGTTCTTC. Amino acids: CASSPRTSGGNEQFF.

This sequence joins TRBV27 and TRBJ2-7; TRBD1 aligns across 8 bases. CDR1 and CDR2 (germline): MNHEY, SMNVEV (reference sequence). V lost 5 bases to trimming and J lost 3 bases; unmatched junction nucleotides: 9. The CDR3 runs to 15 residues. Written as DNA, the CDR3 is TGTGCCAGCAGTCCGACGGACAGGGTCAACTACGAGCAGTACTTC. It specifies CASSPTDRVNYEQYF.

The V call is TRBV27, the J call TRBJ2-1, with a possible D match to TRBD1 (6 bases). CDR1 MNHEY and CDR2 SMNVEV come from the germline V gene (reference sequence). The CDR3 extends over 15 amino acids. Deletions cut 5 bases from V and 4 bases from J, with 15 bases between. The CDR3 DNA reads as TGTGCCAGCAGTCGAGGGGGATTAGGGTACAATGAGCAGTTCTTC. Protein: CASSRGGLGYNEQFF.

This chain joins TRBV6-1 and TRBJ2-2, with 10 bases matching TRBD2. This CDR3 has 15 amino acids. J lost 5 bases, V lost 3 bases, and 3 bases had no gene match. The germline gives CDR1 MNHNS, CDR2 SASEGT. Here the CDR3 reads CASSEASGGTGELFF. CDR3 in DNA: TGTGCCAGCAGTGAGGCTAGCGGGGGAACCGGGGAGCTGTTTTTT.

This clone was observed once. V usage is TRBV29-1 and J usage is TRBJ2-1; TRBD1 is a possible D gene (6 bases). Per germline, CDR1 SQVTM and CDR2 ANQGSEA. CDR3 length: 16 residues. Trimming stripped 2 bases from V and 3 bases from J, with 17 bases between. In DNA, the CDR3 is TGCAGCGTTGAACCCCCGGACAGATCGTACTACAATGAGCAGTTCTTC. It yields the protein CSVEPPDRSYYNEQFF.

Details on this clone: At the DNA level, this CDR3 is encoded by other sequences in the same sample as well. V gene TRBV7-9 combines with J gene TRBJ1-2, with D hard to call. The germline V gene has CDR1 SEHNR and CDR2 FQNEAQ (reference sequence). The CDR3 has 12 residues. With 1 base removed from V and 4 bases from J, the gap between germline ends came to 4 bases. CDR3 sequence reads: CASSLGSYGYTF. CDR3 sequence (DNA): TGTGCCAGCAGCTTAGGCAGCTATGGCTACACCTTC.

This clone occurred once. This sequence joins TRBV16 and TRBJ1-1; D possibly corresponds to TRBD1 (6 bases). Germline CDR1 KGHSY, CDR2 FQNENV. This CDR3 is built from 11 residues. V was shortened by 4 bases and J by 8 bases, with 8 bases between the two germline ends. The DNA of the CDR3 is TGTGCCAGCAGCCTAGGACAGGAAGCTTTCTTT. Amino acid sequence: CASSLGQEAFF.

This chain links TRBV29-1 with TRBJ1-2; the D is unclear. This CDR3 has 14 residues. Trimming left V 6 bases short and J 4 bases short, with 18 bases between. In germline, CDR1 is SQVTM, CDR2 ANQGSEA. The CDR3 sequence is CSVLAGSLSYGYTF. Here the CDR3 DNA reads TGCAGCGTCCTCGCGGGGAGTCTATCCTATGGCTACACCTTC.